The present TCR beta chain was sequenced within a study of T-cell reconstitution after alpha-beta-depleted transplantation in children. This clonotype was observed a few times. V shed 3 bases and J 2 bases; nucleotides not matched to a gene: 2. Per the germline V gene, CDR1 is SQVTM and CDR2 is ANQGSEA. The CDR3 runs to 13 residues. The TCRbeta library was prepared with unique molecular identifiers. A single record per CDR3 protein comes from TCRdb applying MiXCR to the PCR reads. This table holds fewer than 550,000 distinct CDR3 sequences, about a tenth found once. The specimen was PBMCs from the stem cell graft donor, collected from the stem cell graft. The genes are TRBV29-1 and TRBJ2-7; 9 nucleotides align to TRBD1. The source is a human donor who donated a stem cell graft to a child with acute myeloid leukemia. This CDR3 is CSVDGQGTYEQYF. DNA for the CDR3: TGCAGCGTTGACGGACAGGGGACCTACGAGCAGTACTTC.